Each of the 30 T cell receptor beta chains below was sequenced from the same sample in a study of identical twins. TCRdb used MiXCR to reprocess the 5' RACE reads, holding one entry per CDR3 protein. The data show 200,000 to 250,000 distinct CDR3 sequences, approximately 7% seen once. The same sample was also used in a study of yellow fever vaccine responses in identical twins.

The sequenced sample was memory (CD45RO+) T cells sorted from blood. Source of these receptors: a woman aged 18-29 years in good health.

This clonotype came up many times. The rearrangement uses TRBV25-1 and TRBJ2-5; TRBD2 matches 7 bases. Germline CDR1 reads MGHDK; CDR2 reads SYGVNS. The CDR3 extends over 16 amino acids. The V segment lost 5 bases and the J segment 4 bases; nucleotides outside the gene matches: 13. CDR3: CASSQADTGGRETQYF. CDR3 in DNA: TGTGCCAGCAGTCAGGCGGACACGGGGGGTAGAGAGACCCAGTACTTC.

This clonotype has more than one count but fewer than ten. The CDR3 is CASNDRAGGYYEQYF. The CDR3 nucleotides read TGTGCCAGCAACGATCGGGCGGGAGGCTACTACGAGCAGTACTTC. This rearrangement joins TRBV2 to TRBJ2-7; TRBD2 matches at 8 bases. Losses at the gene ends were 7 bases for V and 3 bases for J; bases not matched to a gene: 11. Germline V gene data show CDR1 as SNHLY and CDR2 as FYNNEI. The CDR3 spans 15 residues. Based on the CDR3 plus reference TRBV2 and TRBJ2-7, the full variable domain is EPEVTQTPSHQVTQMGQEVILRCVPISNHLYFYWYRQILGQKVEFLVSFYNNEISEKSEIFDDQFSVERPDGSNFTLKIRSTKLEDSAMYFCASNDRAGGYYEQYFGPGTRLTVT.

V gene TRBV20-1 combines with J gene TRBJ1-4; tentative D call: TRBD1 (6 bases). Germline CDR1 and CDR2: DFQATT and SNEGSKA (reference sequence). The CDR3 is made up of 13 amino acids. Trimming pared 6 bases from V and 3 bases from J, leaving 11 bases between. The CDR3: CSARTAANEKLFF. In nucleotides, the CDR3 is TGCAGTGCGAGGACAGCTGCTAATGAAAAACTGTTTTTT.

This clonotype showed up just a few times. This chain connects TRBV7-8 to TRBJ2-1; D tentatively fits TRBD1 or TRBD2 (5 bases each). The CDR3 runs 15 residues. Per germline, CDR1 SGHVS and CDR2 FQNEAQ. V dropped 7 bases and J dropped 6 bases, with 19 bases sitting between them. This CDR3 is CASTLPGPILNEQFF. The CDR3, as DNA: TGTGCCAGCACCCTACCGGGACCGATTCTCAATGAGCAGTTCTTC.

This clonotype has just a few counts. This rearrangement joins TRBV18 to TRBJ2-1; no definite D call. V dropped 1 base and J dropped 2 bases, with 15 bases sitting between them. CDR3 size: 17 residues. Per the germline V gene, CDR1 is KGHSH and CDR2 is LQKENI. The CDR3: CASSPRPLGVAYNEQFF. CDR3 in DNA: TGTGCCAGCTCACCACGACCCCTAGGCGTGGCCTACAATGAGCAGTTCTTC.

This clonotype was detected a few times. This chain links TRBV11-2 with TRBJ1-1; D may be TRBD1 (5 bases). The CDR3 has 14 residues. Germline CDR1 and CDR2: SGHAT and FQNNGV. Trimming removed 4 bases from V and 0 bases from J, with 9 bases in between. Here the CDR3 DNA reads TGTGCCAGCAGCTCCCTGGGGGTGAACACTGAAGCTTTCTTT. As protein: CASSSLGVNTEAFF.

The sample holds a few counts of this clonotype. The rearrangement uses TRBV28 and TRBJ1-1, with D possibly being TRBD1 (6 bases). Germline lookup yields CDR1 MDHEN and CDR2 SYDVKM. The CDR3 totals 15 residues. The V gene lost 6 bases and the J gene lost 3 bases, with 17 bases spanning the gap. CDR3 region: CASRGAPGLYTEAFF. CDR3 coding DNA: TGTGCCAGCAGGGGGGCCCCAGGGCTCTACACTGAAGCTTTCTTT.

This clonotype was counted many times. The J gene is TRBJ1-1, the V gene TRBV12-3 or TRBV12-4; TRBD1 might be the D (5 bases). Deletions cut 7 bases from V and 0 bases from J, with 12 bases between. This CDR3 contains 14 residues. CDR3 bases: TGTGCCAGCATTCCGGACACGTTGAACACTGAAGCTTTCTTT. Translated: CASIPDTLNTEAFF.

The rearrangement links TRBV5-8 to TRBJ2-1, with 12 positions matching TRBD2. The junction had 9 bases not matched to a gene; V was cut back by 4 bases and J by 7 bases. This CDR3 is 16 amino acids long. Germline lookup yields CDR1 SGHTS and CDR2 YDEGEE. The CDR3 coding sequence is TGTGCCAGCAGCACGAACCTAGCGGGGGGGCGAAATGAGCAGTTCTTC. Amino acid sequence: CASSTNLAGGRNEQFF.

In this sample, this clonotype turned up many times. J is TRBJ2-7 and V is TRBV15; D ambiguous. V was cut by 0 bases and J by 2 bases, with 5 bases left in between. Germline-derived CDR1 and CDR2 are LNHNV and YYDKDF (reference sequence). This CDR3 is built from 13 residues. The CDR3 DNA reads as TGTGCCACCAGCAGAGACAGGACCTACGAGCAGTACTTC. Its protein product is CATSRDRTYEQYF.

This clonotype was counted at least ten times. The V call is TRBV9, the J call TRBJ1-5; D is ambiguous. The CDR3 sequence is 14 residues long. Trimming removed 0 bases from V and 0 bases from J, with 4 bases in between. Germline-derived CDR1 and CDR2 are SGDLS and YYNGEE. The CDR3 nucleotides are TGTGCCAGCAGCGTAGATCCTAGCAATCAGCCCCAGCATTTT. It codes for CASSVDPSNQPQHF.

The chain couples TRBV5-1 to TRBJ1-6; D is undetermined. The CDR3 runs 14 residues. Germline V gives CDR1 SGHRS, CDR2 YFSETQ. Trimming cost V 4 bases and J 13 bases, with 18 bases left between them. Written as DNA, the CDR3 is TGCGCCAGCAGCACAAGGCCCTCGGCTCGGCCCCTCCACTTT. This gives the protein CASSTRPSARPLHF.

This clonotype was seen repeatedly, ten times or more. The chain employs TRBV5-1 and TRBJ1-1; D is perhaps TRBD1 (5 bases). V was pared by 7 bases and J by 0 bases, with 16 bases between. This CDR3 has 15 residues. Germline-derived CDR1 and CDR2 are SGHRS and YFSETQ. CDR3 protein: CASGPAGTVNTEAFF. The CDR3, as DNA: TGCGCCAGCGGGCCGGCCGGGACGGTGAACACTGAAGCTTTCTTT.

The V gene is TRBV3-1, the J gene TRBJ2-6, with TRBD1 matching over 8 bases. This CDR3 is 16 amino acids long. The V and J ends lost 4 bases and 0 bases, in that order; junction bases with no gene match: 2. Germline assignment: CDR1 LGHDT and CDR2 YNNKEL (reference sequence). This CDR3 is CASSPTGGSGANVLTF. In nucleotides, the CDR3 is TGTGCCAGCAGCCCAACAGGGGGCTCTGGGGCCAACGTCCTGACTTTC.

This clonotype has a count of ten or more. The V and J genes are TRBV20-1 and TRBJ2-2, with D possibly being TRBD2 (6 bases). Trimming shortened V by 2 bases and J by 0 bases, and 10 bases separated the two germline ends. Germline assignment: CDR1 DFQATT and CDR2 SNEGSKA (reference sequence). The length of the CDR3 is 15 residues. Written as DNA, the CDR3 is TGCAGTGCTAGATTGACTAGATCGAACACCGGGGAGCTGTTTTTT. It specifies CSARLTRSNTGELFF.

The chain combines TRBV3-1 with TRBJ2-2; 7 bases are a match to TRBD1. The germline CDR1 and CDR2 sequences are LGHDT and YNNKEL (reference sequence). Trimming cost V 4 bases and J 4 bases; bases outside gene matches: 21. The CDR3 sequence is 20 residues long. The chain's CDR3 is CASSPTARQGVFITTGELFF. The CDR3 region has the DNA TGTGCCAGCAGCCCAACTGCCAGGCAGGGGGTCTTCATTACCACCGGGGAGCTGTTTTTT. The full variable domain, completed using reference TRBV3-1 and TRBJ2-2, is DTAVSQTPKYLVTQMGNDKSIKCEQNLGHDTMYWYKQDSKKFLKIMFSYNNKELIINETVPNRFSPKSPDKAHLNLHINSLELGDSAVYFCASSPTARQGVFITTGELFFGEGSRLTVL.

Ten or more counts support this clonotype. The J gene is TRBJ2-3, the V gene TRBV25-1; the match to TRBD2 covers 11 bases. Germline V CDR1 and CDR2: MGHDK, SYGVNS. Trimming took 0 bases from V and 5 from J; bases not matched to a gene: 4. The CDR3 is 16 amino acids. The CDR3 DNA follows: TGTGCCAGCAGTGAATATCGGCTAGCGGGGGGAGATACGCAGTATTTT. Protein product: CASSEYRLAGGDTQYF.

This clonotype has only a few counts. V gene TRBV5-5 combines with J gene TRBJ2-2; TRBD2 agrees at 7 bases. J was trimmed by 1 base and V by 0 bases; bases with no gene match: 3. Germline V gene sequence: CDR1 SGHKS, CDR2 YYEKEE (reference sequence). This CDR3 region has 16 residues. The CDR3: CASSLGIAGNTGELFF. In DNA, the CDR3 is TGTGCCAGCAGCTTGGGAATAGCGGGGAACACCGGGGAGCTGTTTTTT.

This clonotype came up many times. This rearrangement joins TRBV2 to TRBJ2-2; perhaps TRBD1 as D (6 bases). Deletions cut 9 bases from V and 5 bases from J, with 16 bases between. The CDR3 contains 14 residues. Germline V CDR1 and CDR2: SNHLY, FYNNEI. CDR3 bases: TGTGCCAGTCGATTGGGACACGCAACCGGGGAGCTGTTTTTT. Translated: CASRLGHATGELFF.

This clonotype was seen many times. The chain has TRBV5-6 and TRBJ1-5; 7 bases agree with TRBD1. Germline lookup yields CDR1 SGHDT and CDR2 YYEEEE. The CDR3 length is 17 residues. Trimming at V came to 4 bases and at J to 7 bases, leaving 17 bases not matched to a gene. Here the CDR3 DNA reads TGTGCCAGCAGCAAGGGGACAGTGGTGAACCCCCTACAGCCCCAGCATTTT. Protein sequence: CASSKGTVVNPLQPQHF.

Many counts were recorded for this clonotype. The CDR3 DNA follows: TGTGCCAGCAGCTCCCCAGAAATTGGGACAGGAGGAGATACGCAGTATTTT. This codes for CASSSPEIGTGGDTQYF. J is TRBJ2-3 and V is TRBV7-8; 8 positions agree with TRBD1. CDR1 and CDR2 (germline): SGHVS, FQNEAQ. Trimming cost V 4 bases and J 5 bases; bases outside gene matches: 14. This CDR3 comprises 17 residues.

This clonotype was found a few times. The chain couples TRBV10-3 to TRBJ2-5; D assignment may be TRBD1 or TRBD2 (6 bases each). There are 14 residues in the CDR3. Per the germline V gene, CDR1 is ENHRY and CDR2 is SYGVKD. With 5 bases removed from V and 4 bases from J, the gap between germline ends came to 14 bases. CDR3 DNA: TGTGCCATCAGTAAGGGACACGGGGGAGAGACCCAGTACTTC. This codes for CAISKGHGGETQYF.

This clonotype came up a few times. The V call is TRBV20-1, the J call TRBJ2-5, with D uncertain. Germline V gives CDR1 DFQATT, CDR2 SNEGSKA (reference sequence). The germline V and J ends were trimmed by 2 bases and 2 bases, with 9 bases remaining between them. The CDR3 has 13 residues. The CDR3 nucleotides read TGCAGTGCTAGATTTGGCAAACAAGAGACCCAGTACTTC. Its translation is CSARFGKQETQYF.

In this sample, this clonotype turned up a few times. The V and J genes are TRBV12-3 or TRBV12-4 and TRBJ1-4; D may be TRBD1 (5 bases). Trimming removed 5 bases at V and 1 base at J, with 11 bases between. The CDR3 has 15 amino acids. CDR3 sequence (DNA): TGTGCCAGCAGTCTACGACAGCTAACTAATGAAAAACTGTTTTTT. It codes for CASSLRQLTNEKLFF.

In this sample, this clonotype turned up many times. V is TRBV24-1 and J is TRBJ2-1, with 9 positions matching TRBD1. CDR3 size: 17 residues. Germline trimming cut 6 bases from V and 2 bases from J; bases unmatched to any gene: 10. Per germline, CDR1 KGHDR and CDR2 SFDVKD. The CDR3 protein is CATSHVPRDRAYNEQFF. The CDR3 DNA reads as TGTGCCACCAGTCATGTCCCCCGGGACAGGGCCTACAATGAGCAGTTCTTC.

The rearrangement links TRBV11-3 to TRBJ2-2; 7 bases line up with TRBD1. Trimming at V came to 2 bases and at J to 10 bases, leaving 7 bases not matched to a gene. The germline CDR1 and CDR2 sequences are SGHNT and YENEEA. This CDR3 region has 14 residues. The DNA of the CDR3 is TGTGCCAGCAGCTTATACAGGGGTAGTGCGGAGCTGTTTTTT. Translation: CASSLYRGSAELFF.

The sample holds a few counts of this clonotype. The CDR3 loop is CASSEQGNTIYF. CDR3 bases: TGCGCCAGCAGTGAACAGGGAAACACCATATATTTT. The chain joins TRBV10-2 to TRBJ1-3, with D hard to call. V was trimmed by 3 bases and J by 4 bases, leaving 4 bases between them. Germline CDR1 is WSHSY and CDR2 is SAAADI. This CDR3 region has 12 residues.

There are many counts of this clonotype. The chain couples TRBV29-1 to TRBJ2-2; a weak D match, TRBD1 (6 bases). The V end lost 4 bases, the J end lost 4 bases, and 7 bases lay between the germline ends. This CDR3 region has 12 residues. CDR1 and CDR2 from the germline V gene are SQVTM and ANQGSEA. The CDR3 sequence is CSVAGVTGELFF. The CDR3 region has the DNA TGCAGCGTTGCAGGGGTCACCGGGGAGCTGTTTTTT.

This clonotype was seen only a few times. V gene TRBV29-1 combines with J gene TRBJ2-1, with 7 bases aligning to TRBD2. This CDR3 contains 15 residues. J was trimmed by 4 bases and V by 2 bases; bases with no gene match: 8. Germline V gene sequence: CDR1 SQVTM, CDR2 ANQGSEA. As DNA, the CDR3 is TGCAGCGTTGAACCTACAGCGGGGCCATACAATGAGCAGTTCTTC. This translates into CSVEPTAGPYNEQFF.

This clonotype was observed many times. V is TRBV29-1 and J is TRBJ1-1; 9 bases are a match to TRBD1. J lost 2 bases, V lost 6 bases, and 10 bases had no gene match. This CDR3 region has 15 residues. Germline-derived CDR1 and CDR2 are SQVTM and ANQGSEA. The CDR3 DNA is TGCAGCGTAGGCTCGACAGGGGGAAGAAACACTGAAGCTTTCTTT. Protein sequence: CSVGSTGGRNTEAFF.